Presented here are 13 T cell receptor beta chains from one specimen sequenced in a study of human T cells and chemical hapten exposure. Specified time point: pre-sensitization, week 0. Treatment defined: therapeutic diphenylcyclopropenone sensitization with weekly scalp DPC. TCRdb re-called the RACE reads through MiXCR, storing one row per CDR3 protein. Of some 300,000 distinct CDR3 sequences in the sample, roughly 6% are singletons; the top ten hold about 7.7%. The sample in question was whole blood, obtained in connection with sensitization to the hapten diphenylcyclopropenone (DPC). Receptor source: a woman aged 18 to 35 with alopecia areata. Some clones in this sample may be carry-over from other donors' samples.

This clonotype was seen repeatedly, ten times or more. This rearrangement joins TRBV6-2 or TRBV6-3 to TRBJ2-3, with D possibly matching TRBD2 (7 bases). Germline V CDR1 and CDR2: MNHEY, SVGEGT. With 8 bases removed from V and 2 bases from J, the gap between germline ends came to 14 bases. CDR3 length: 14 residues. The CDR3 reads CASCGGGVTDTQYF. The CDR3 coding sequence is TGTGCCAGCTGTGGAGGGGGGGTCACAGATACGCAGTATTTT.

There are a few counts of this clonotype. The rearrangement joins TRBV5-1 to TRBJ1-5; D is undetermined. V was cut by 5 bases and J by 0 bases, with 12 bases left in between. CDR3 length: 15 residues. Germline CDR1 is SGHRS and CDR2 is YFSETQ. The CDR3 DNA follows: TGCGCCAGCAGACTCGACCCGAATAGCAATCAGCCCCAGCATTTT. This gives the protein CASRLDPNSNQPQHF.

This clonotype has a handful of counts. The rearrangement joins TRBV10-3 to TRBJ2-1; perhaps TRBD2 as D (5 bases). V was pared by 6 bases and J by 8 bases, with 8 bases between. Germline assignment: CDR1 ENHRY and CDR2 SYGVKD. The CDR3 runs to 11 residues. CDR3 DNA: TGTGCCATCAGAACTAGGGATGAGCAGTTCTTC. Protein product: CAIRTRDEQFF.

This clonotype was detected a few times. The chain employs TRBV28 and TRBJ2-1; TRBD1 matches 9 bases. V lost 6 bases to trimming and J lost 8 bases; unmatched junction nucleotides: 8. The CDR3 extends over 14 amino acids. Germline-derived CDR1 and CDR2 are MDHEN and SYDVKM. CDR3 nucleotides: TGTGCCAGCAGGTTGAGGACAGGGGTCGATGAGCAGTTCTTC. Protein: CASRLRTGVDEQFF.

This clonotype has more than one count but fewer than ten. V and J are TRBV20-1 and TRBJ1-5; no reliable D call. The CDR3 is 14 amino acids. The germline V and J ends were trimmed by 3 bases and 0 bases, with 9 bases remaining between them. Germline V gene sequence: CDR1 DFQATT, CDR2 SNEGSKA (reference sequence). The CDR3 loop reads CSASFSLSNQPQHF. The CDR3, as DNA: TGCAGTGCTAGCTTCTCACTTAGCAATCAGCCCCAGCATTTT.

This clonotype was seen many times. The chain links TRBV18 to TRBJ1-4; D remains unclear. Germline V CDR1 and CDR2: KGHSH, LQKENI. V shed 2 bases and J shed 4 bases, with 11 bases lying between them. The CDR3 sequence is 15 residues long. CDR3 sequence: CASSPEVAVNEKLFF. The DNA for the CDR3 is TGTGCCAGCTCACCAGAGGTGGCGGTTAATGAAAAACTGTTTTTT.

This clonotype was seen ten or more times. The V gene is TRBV7-9, the J gene TRBJ2-7; D uncertain. Germline-derived CDR1 and CDR2 are SEHNR and FQNEAQ (reference sequence). The CDR3 contains 14 residues. V lost 3 bases to trimming and J lost 2 bases, with 11 bases between them. The CDR3 sequence: CASSLRDRTYEQYF. The CDR3 bases are TGTGCCAGCAGCTTGAGAGACCGAACCTACGAGCAGTACTTC.

V usage is TRBV28 and J usage is TRBJ1-2; D unclear. There are 10 residues in the CDR3. V lost 2 bases to trimming and J lost 6 bases, with 1 base between them. Germline V lookup: CDR1 MDHEN, CDR2 SYDVKM. The CDR3 DNA reads as TGTGCCAGCAGTTTAAATGGCTACACCTTC. Residues: CASSLNGYTF.

This clonotype was picked up a small number of times. This sequence joins TRBV7-8 and TRBJ1-5, with D possibly matching TRBD1 (6 bases). Germline V lookup: CDR1 SGHVS, CDR2 FQNEAQ. Trimming pared 0 bases from V and 2 bases from J, leaving 14 bases between. There are 17 residues in the CDR3. DNA for the CDR3: TGTGCCAGCAGCTTAGCCCTCCGGGAGGGGGGCAATCAGCCCCAGCATTTT. Translating gives CASSLALREGGNQPQHF.

This clonotype has ten or more counts. The chain has TRBV7-2 and TRBJ1-5; possible D gene TRBD1, 6 bases. The V gene's germline CDR1 is SGHTA and CDR2 FQGNSA. There are 15 residues in the CDR3. V was pared by 7 bases and J by 5 bases, with 18 bases between. The chain's CDR3 is CASTLGRGVYQPQHF. As DNA, the CDR3 is TGTGCCAGCACTCTGGGGAGGGGGGTCTATCAGCCCCAGCATTTT. Full variable domain (outside the CDR3, taken from reference TRBV7-2 and TRBJ1-5): GAGVSQSPSNKVTEKGKDVELRCDPISGHTALYWYRQSLGQGLEFLIYFQGNSAPDKSGLPSDRFSAERTGGSVSTLTIQRTQQEDSAVYLCASTLGRGVYQPQHFGDGTRLSIL.

The rearrangement links TRBV6-5 to TRBJ2-5; maybe TRBD2 (7 bases). The germline V and J ends were trimmed by 0 bases and 5 bases, with 16 bases remaining between them. From germline, CDR1 is MNHEY and CDR2 SVGAGI. This CDR3 is 16 amino acids long. CDR3 protein: CASSYSSGGGLETQYF. The DNA for the CDR3 is TGTGCCAGCAGTTACTCGAGCGGCGGGGGCTTGGAGACCCAGTACTTC.

This chain links TRBV9 with TRBJ2-3; a possible D gene is TRBD2 (7 bases). CDR1 and CDR2 from the germline V gene are SGDLS and YYNGEE. Trimming removed 3 bases from V and 1 base from J, with 15 bases in between. The CDR3 length is 16 residues. The CDR3 region has the DNA TGTGCCAGCAGCGGGGAGGGGGGCCACGGCACAGATACGCAGTATTTT. Its protein is CASSGEGGHGTDTQYF.

This clonotype was seen at least ten times. This sequence joins TRBV29-1 and TRBJ1-1, with 8 bases lining up with TRBD1. Germline-derived CDR1 and CDR2 are SQVTM and ANQGSEA. Losses at the gene ends were 5 bases for V and 2 bases for J; bases not matched to a gene: 4. The CDR3 is 13 residues long. CDR3: CSVRDRLNTEAFF. The CDR3 nucleotides read TGCAGCGTTAGGGACAGGCTCAACACTGAAGCTTTCTTT. Looking up the rest from reference TRBV29-1 and TRBJ1-1 gives the full variable domain: SAVISQKPSRDICQRGTSLTIQCQVDSQVTMMFWYRQQPGQSLTLIATANQGSEATYESGFVIDKFPISRPNLTFSTLTVSNMSPEDSSIYLCSVRDRLNTEAFFGQGTRLTVV.